This T cell receptor (beta chain) was identified during a study of memory CD4+ T cells and cytomegalovirus serostatus. Study details: Of the healthy Belgian adults, eight or nine were CMV seropositive and 24 seronegative.

Sequencing was performed with immunoSEQ multiplex PCR; in TCRdb, only in-frame clones are kept and a portion is missing. The sample consists of 60,000 to 70,000 clones, about 70% of them appearing once. Single viable CD3+CD4+CD8-CD45RO+ cells were sorted as the memory CD4+ T cells. V lost 1 base and J lost 4, with 16 bases in between. This CDR3 is 17 amino acids long. Germline V gene data show CDR1 as LGHNA and CDR2 as YNFKEQ. The clonotype originates from an adult in good health and CMV-seropositive. The sample taken for sequencing was memory CD4+ T cells from blood. The chain combines TRBV4-2 with TRBJ1-4; D remains ambiguous. The CDR3 spells CASSQGGDGVFNEKLFF. CDR3 sequence (DNA): TGTGCCAGCAGCCAAGGAGGCGACGGAGTATTTAATGAAAAACTGTTTTTT.